Presented here are 28 T cell receptor beta chains from one specimen sequenced in a study of blood T cells in healthy people across ages. With a J-beta primer mix and a sample-barcoded 5' primer, a second PCR ran about 7 to 11 cycles. TCRdb redid the calling of the 5' RACE reads with MiXCR, one entry per CDR3 protein. The sample carries around 800,000 distinct CDR3 sequences, around half recorded once. The material sequenced was blood. These receptors were taken from a man of 80 years or more in good health.

This rearrangement joins TRBV6-5 to TRBJ1-1, with a tentative D call TRBD1 (6 bases). Germline CDR1 and CDR2: MNHEY and SVGAGI. Deletions cut 9 bases from V and 5 bases from J, with 10 bases between. This CDR3 has 11 residues. CDR3 DNA sequence: TGTGCCAGACAGGGCTGGACTGAAGCTTTCTTT. It translates to CARQGWTEAFF.

The gene calls are TRBV6-6 and TRBJ2-2; a weak D match, TRBD1 (5 bases). Germline CDR1 is MNHNY and CDR2 is SVGAGI (reference sequence). Trimming left V 4 bases short and J 5 bases short, with 14 bases between. This CDR3 has 15 amino acids. The CDR3 reads CASSSLTANTGELFF. The CDR3 coding sequence is TGTGCCAGCAGTTCCCTGACAGCAAATACCGGGGAGCTGTTTTTT.

The chain carries TRBV20-1 and TRBJ2-5; TRBD2 might be the D (6 bases). The DNA matches TRBJ2-7 better at its end, which makes the J call doubtful. Germline V gene sequence: CDR1 DFQATT, CDR2 SNEGSKA (reference sequence). The CDR3 runs 15 residues. CDR3: CSARLAEGLAYEQYF. CDR3 coding DNA: TGCAGTGCTAGATTGGCGGAGGGTCTGGCCTACGAGCAGTACTTC.

There are a few counts of this clonotype. The chain recombines TRBV5-1 with TRBJ2-7, with D uncertain. The germline V gene has CDR1 SGHRS and CDR2 YFSETQ. The CDR3 loop spans 15 amino acids. V lost 1 base to trimming and J lost 1 base, with 12 bases between them. The CDR3 protein is CASSLSAVPSYEQYF. The CDR3 coding sequence is TGCGCCAGCAGCTTGAGTGCGGTCCCTTCCTACGAGCAGTACTTC.

This chain uses TRBV20-1 with TRBJ2-1; TRBD2 agrees at 14 bases. V shed 5 bases, J shed 2 bases, and the junction held 5 bases outside the gene matches. The CDR3 has 16 amino acids. The germline V gene encodes CDR1 DFQATT and CDR2 SNEGSKA (reference sequence). The CDR3 is CSAPGTSGRTYNEQFF. In nucleotides, the CDR3 is TGCAGTGCTCCAGGGACTAGCGGGAGAACCTACAATGAGCAGTTCTTC.

This clonotype has just a few counts. V and J are TRBV6-6 and TRBJ1-4; 11 nucleotides match TRBD1. The CDR3 consists of 15 residues. Germline values: CDR1 MNHNY, CDR2 SVGAGI (reference sequence). Losses at the gene ends were 5 bases for V and 6 bases for J; bases not matched to a gene: 5. CDR3 residues: CASSPPGQGDEKLFF. CDR3 nucleotide sequence: TGTGCCAGCAGTCCCCCGGGACAGGGGGATGAAAAACTGTTTTTT.

The chain is built from TRBV10-3 and TRBJ2-1; 7 nucleotides line up with TRBD1. The junction had 7 bases not matched to a gene; V was cut back by 4 bases and J by 4 bases. CDR1 is ENHRY and CDR2 is SYGVKD in the germline V gene. The CDR3 length is 15 residues. CDR3 coding DNA: TGTGCCATCAGTGCAGGGACAGTCCCTTACAATGAGCAGTTCTTC. Residues: CAISAGTVPYNEQFF.

V and J are TRBV2 and TRBJ2-3; the D is unclear. Per the germline V gene, CDR1 is SNHLY and CDR2 is FYNNEI. V lost 7 bases, J lost 2 bases, and 10 bases lay in between. This CDR3 spans 13 amino acids. DNA of the CDR3: TGTGCCAGCACCGGATCCCTCACAGATACGCAGTATTTT. Translated, it gives CASTGSLTDTQYF.

The CDR3 region is CATSEPAVNEQYF. The CDR3, as DNA: TGTGCCACCAGTGAACCGGCGGTGAATGAGCAGTACTTC. The rearrangement joins TRBV24-1 to TRBJ2-5; D unclear. Germline CDR1 KGHDR, CDR2 SFDVKD. This CDR3 has 13 residues. Trimming pared 4 bases from V and 11 bases from J, leaving 16 bases between.

This clonotype was counted between two and nine times. This chain joins TRBV20-1 and TRBJ1-2, with D hard to call. This CDR3 has 12 residues. Per germline, CDR1 DFQATT and CDR2 SNEGSKA (reference sequence). Deletions cut 3 bases from V and 7 bases from J, with 12 bases between. This CDR3 reads CSASRDPGGYTF. CDR3 nucleotides: TGCAGTGCTAGTCGAGACCCCGGTGGCTACACCTTC.

The genes are TRBV9 and TRBJ2-5; D is tentatively TRBD1 or TRBD2 (6 bases each). The CDR3 has 11 residues. Germline CDR1 reads SGDLS; CDR2 reads YYNGEE. The V and J ends lost 7 bases and 4 bases respectively, with 8 bases between them. For the CDR3, the DNA is TGTGCCAGCGGAGGGGGAGAGACCCAGTACTTC. Its translation: CASGGGETQYF. Full variable domain (outside the CDR3, taken from reference TRBV9 and TRBJ2-5): DSGVTQTPKHLITATGQRVTLRCSPRSGDLSVYWYQQSLDQGLQFLIQYYNGEERAKGNILERFSAQQFPDLHSELNLSSLELGDSALYFCASGGGETQYFGPGTRLLVL.

This clonotype occurred a few times. The V gene is TRBV15, the J gene TRBJ2-6; possibly TRBD2 for D (5 bases). The CDR3 consists of 16 residues. V was clipped by 4 bases and J by 1 base, with 11 bases between them. CDR1 and CDR2 from the germline V gene are LNHNV and YYDKDF (reference sequence). The CDR3 sequence: CATSTKGGSGANVLTF. As DNA, the CDR3 is TGTGCCACCAGCACGAAAGGAGGTTCTGGGGCCAACGTCCTGACTTTC.

This clonotype came up a few times. The chain has TRBV28 and TRBJ2-5; D is ambiguous. This CDR3 contains 15 residues. CDR1 and CDR2 (germline): MDHEN, SYDVKM. Trimming took off 3 bases at V and 4 bases at J, with 15 bases between the two ends. The CDR3 DNA follows: TGTGCCAGCAGTTTGGGCAGGAACGGAAGAGAGACCCAGTACTTC. Translation: CASSLGRNGRETQYF.

V and J are TRBV24-1 and TRBJ1-4, with D possibly TRBD1 on 5 matching bases. The CDR3 is 15 amino acids. Germline CDR1 KGHDR, CDR2 SFDVKD. Trimming pared 3 bases from V and 0 bases from J, leaving 7 bases between. Written as DNA, the CDR3 is TGTGCCACCAGTGATGGGGGGTCAACTAATGAAAAACTGTTTTTT. It is translated as CATSDGGSTNEKLFF.

This rearrangement joins TRBV27 to TRBJ2-3; D unresolved. The CDR3 sequence is 13 residues long. Trimming stripped 0 bases from V and 4 bases from J, with 5 bases between. The germline V gene has CDR1 MNHEY and CDR2 SMNVEV (reference sequence). The CDR3 coding sequence is TGTGCCAGCAGTTTATCCCGTCCAGATACGCAGTATTTT. This translates into CASSLSRPDTQYF.

This clonotype has only one observation. The V gene is TRBV20-1, the J gene TRBJ2-3; D gene unclear. In germline, CDR1 is DFQATT, CDR2 SNEGSKA (reference sequence). Trimming cost V 3 bases and J 1 base, with 11 bases left between them. The CDR3 sequence is 14 residues long. The CDR3 protein is CSARPTWGTDTQYF. CDR3 coding DNA: TGCAGTGCTAGGCCCACTTGGGGCACAGATACGCAGTATTTT.

V and J are TRBV3-1 and TRBJ2-2; D unresolved. V was clipped by 4 bases and J by 1 base, with 10 bases between them. The CDR3 runs 15 residues. Germline values: CDR1 LGHDT, CDR2 YNNKEL (reference sequence). The CDR3 sequence: CASSRTGRNTGELFF. DNA for the CDR3: TGTGCCAGCAGCCGGACCGGACGGAACACCGGGGAGCTGTTTTTT. The full variable domain, with the rest looked up from reference TRBV3-1 and TRBJ2-2, is DTAVSQTPKYLVTQMGNDKSIKCEQNLGHDTMYWYKQDSKKFLKIMFSYNNKELIINETVPNRFSPKSPDKAHLNLHINSLELGDSAVYFCASSRTGRNTGELFFGEGSRLTVL.

The chain uses TRBV29-1 and TRBJ2-7; TRBD1 matches 10 bases. Germline CDR1 is SQVTM and CDR2 is ANQGSEA. J lost 6 bases, V lost 6 bases, and 5 bases had no gene match. The CDR3 loop spans 12 amino acids. The CDR3 DNA follows: TGCAGCGTGTCGGGACAGGGGACCGAGCAGTACTTC. This translates into CSVSGQGTEQYF.

The V and J genes are TRBV2 and TRBJ1-1; a possible D gene is TRBD1 (6 bases). In germline, CDR1 is SNHLY, CDR2 FYNNEI. This CDR3 comprises 14 residues. V lost 8 bases to trimming and J lost 2 bases, with 15 bases between them. CDR3 in DNA: TGTGCCAGCGTCCAAGGGGGGCCTAACACTGAAGCTTTCTTT. Translating it yields CASVQGGPNTEAFF.

The V call is TRBV7-3, the J call TRBJ2-1; tentative D call: TRBD2 (6 bases). CDR1 SGHTA and CDR2 FQGTGA come from the germline V gene. Trimming shortened V by 2 bases and J by 9 bases, and 17 bases separated the two germline ends. CDR3 length: 15 amino acids. The CDR3 protein is CASSLGLAGLSEQFF. Written as DNA, the CDR3 is TGTGCCAGCAGCTTAGGCCTCGCGGGGCTATCTGAGCAGTTCTTC.

The chain joins TRBV3-1 to TRBJ2-7, with unresolved D. V was shortened by 1 base and J by 2 bases, with 12 bases between the two germline ends. Per the germline V gene, CDR1 is LGHDT and CDR2 is YNNKEL (reference sequence). This CDR3 spans 15 amino acids. The chain's CDR3 is CASSQGRLTAYEQYF. In DNA, the CDR3 is TGTGCCAGCAGCCAAGGTCGATTGACCGCCTACGAGCAGTACTTC.

This chain uses TRBV2 with TRBJ2-1, with 8 bases lining up with TRBD2. Trimming took 5 bases from V and 4 from J; bases not matched to a gene: 4. Germline-derived CDR1 and CDR2 are SNHLY and FYNNEI. The CDR3 sequence is 14 residues long. CDR3 sequence: CASSRTSLYNEQFF. In DNA, the CDR3 is TGTGCCAGCAGTAGGACTAGCCTTTACAATGAGCAGTTCTTC.

The CDR3 DNA sequence: TGTGCCAGCAGCTTCACTAGCGGGAGAAGAAATGAGCAGTTCTTC. Amino acid sequence: CASSFTSGRRNEQFF. This sequence joins TRBV13 and TRBJ2-1, with 11 bases that match TRBD2. This CDR3 contains 15 residues. V lost 3 bases, J lost 7 bases, and 5 bases stayed unmatched. The V gene's germline CDR1 is PRHDT and CDR2 FYEKMQ (reference sequence).

In this sample, this clonotype turned up once. This clone may be a read error of a much larger clone one base away. V and J are TRBV12-3 or TRBV12-4 and TRBJ1-2, with 8 bases fitting TRBD1. The V gene end was trimmed by 6 bases and the J gene end by 5 bases; junction bases not matched to a gene: 5. This CDR3 has 13 residues. CDR3 sequence (DNA): TGTGCCAGCAGCCGGACAGGGTGTTATGGCTACACCTTC. This codes for CASSRTGCYGYTF.

V gene TRBV6-5 combines with J gene TRBJ2-7, with D perhaps being TRBD1 or TRBD2 (5 bases each). From germline, CDR1 is MNHEY and CDR2 SVGAGI. This CDR3 contains 13 residues. Trimming shortened V by 0 bases and J by 6 bases, and 9 bases separated the two germline ends. The CDR3 bases are TGTGCCAGCAGTTACTCGAGGGGCTTCGAGCAGTACTTC. Its protein product is CASSYSRGFEQYF.

This clonotype was observed a handful of times. The chain carries TRBV9 and TRBJ2-5; 7 nucleotides align to TRBD1. TRBJ2-7 matches the DNA end more closely, so the J call is doubtful. The CDR3 sequence is 14 residues long. Germline values: CDR1 SGDLS, CDR2 YYNGEE. The CDR3 sequence: CASSSRTGNGEQYF. CDR3 nucleotide sequence: TGTGCCAGCAGCTCTCGGACAGGTAACGGCGAGCAGTACTTC.

This clonotype is a singleton in its sample. This chain links TRBV6-5 with TRBJ2-5, with 9 bases fitting TRBD1. CDR1 and CDR2 from the germline V gene are MNHEY and SVGAGI. J was trimmed by 3 bases and V by 1 base; bases with no gene match: 3. The CDR3 runs 15 residues. The CDR3 is CASSYWGQGKETQYF. The CDR3, as DNA: TGTGCCAGCAGTTACTGGGGACAGGGAAAAGAGACCCAGTACTTC.

This sequence joins TRBV5-1 and TRBJ2-7, with 7 bases lining up with TRBD1. The CDR3 loop spans 15 amino acids. The germline V gene has CDR1 SGHRS and CDR2 YFSETQ. The V gene end was trimmed by 3 bases and the J gene end by 3 bases; junction bases not matched to a gene: 9. This CDR3 reads CASSWGTVAFYEQYF. The CDR3 DNA sequence: TGCGCCAGCAGCTGGGGGACAGTGGCTTTCTACGAGCAGTACTTC.